These T cell receptor beta chains were read from a single sample in a study of blood T cell repertoires in COVID-19. The protocol was immunoSEQ multiplex PCR, while the TCRdb copy is restricted to in-frame clones and leaves out a portion. The table has some 180,000 clones, 60% to 80% seen once. The sample comprised PBMCs or T cells enriched from blood (not recorded which). These receptors were obtained from a man aged 55 to 69 who had been exposed to COVID-19. Both conserved end residues are part of each CDR3. D genes are given only for firm matches. A clone size is listed for some rows: how often the clone was seen (once, few, many), or a class if it is expanded.

TGTGCTAGTGGTTTGGTACTGACCGCCAGGGGTAATTCACCCCTCCACTTT	CASGLVLTARGNSPLHF	once	NA	TRBJ1-6	TRBV12-5
TGTGCCAGCAGCTTAGAGGGGAGCGGGAGTTACAATGAGCAGTTCTTC	CASSLEGSGSYNEQFF	NA	TRBD2	TRBJ2-1	TRBV11-3
TGTGCCACCAGTGATAGCGGGAACGGCGTCGGCGAGACCCAGTACTTC	CATSDSGNGVGETQYF	NA	TRBD2	TRBJ2-5	TRBV24-1
TGTGCCAGCAGCTTACTAGCGAACACCGGGGAGCTGTTTTTT	CASSLLANTGELFF	few	NA	TRBJ2-2	TRBV11-3
TGTGCCAAAGGGGACAGGGTTTTCTACGAGCAGTACTTC	CAKGDRVFYEQYF	few	TRBD1	TRBJ2-7	TRBV19
TGCAGCGTTGATACAGGTCGGGACACTGAAGCTTTCTTT	CSVDTGRDTEAFF	few	NA	TRBJ1-1	TRBV29-1
TGTGCCATCAGTGCAGCAGCCCGAGGTAATTCACCCCTCCACTTT	CAISAAARGNSPLHF	NA	NA	TRBJ1-6	TRBV10-3
TGTGCCAGCAGTCGTCCCGGGACAGGGATTGGAAGCAATCAGCCCCAGCATTTT	CASSRPGTGIGSNQPQHF	NA	TRBD1	TRBJ1-5	TRBV2
TGTGCCAGCAGCTTAGCGTTCGGACCCGGGAGTAAGACCCAGTACTTC	CASSLAFGPGSKTQYF	NA	NA	TRBJ2-5	TRBV7-8
TGTGCCAGTAGTGCGCGACAGGGGGCAGGCAATCAGCCCCAGCATTTT	CASSARQGAGNQPQHF	NA	TRBD1	TRBJ1-5	TRBV19
TGTGCCAGCAGCCAAGGGCAGGGGATTGGGGAGCAGTACTTC	CASSQGQGIGEQYF	NA	NA	TRBJ2-7	TRBV3-1/TRBV3-2
TGTGCCAGCAGCCAGCCGGGGGGCCGCCTGAACACTGAAGCTTTCTTT	CASSQPGGRLNTEAFF	once	NA	TRBJ1-1	TRBV7-9
TGTGCCAGCAGCTTAAGCAGTTGGGGGACTAGTTCGGTTACGCAGTATTTT	CASSLSSWGTSSVTQYF	NA	TRBD2	TRBJ2-3	TRBV7-6
TGTGCCAGCAGGCCGGGACTAGCGGGAGAACAAGAGACCCAGTACTTC	CASRPGLAGEQETQYF	NA	TRBD2	TRBJ2-5	TRBV28
TGTGCCAGCAGTTACGACAGGGGGGCCCAAGAGACCCAGTACTTC	CASSYDRGAQETQYF	NA	TRBD1	TRBJ2-5	TRBV6-5
TGTGCCAGCAGTAACCTTCCCGGGACAACAAGCGCTTTCTTT	CASSNLPGTTSAFF	NA	NA	TRBJ1-1	TRBV2
TGTGCCTGGAGTGGCGGACAGGGAAACTATGGCTACACCTTC	CAWSGGQGNYGYTF	NA	TRBD1	TRBJ1-2	TRBV30
TGTGCCAGCAGCCCTACCACACTAGCGGCCGCCTACAATGAGCAGTTCTTC	CASSPTTLAAAYNEQFF	once	TRBD2	TRBJ2-1	TRBV5-4
TGTGCCAGCAGCGTCTTGGGGGCTCTATACAATGAGCAGTTCTTC	CASSVLGALYNEQFF	NA	NA	TRBJ2-1	TRBV9
TGTGCCAGCATCCAGGGGGGCTCTGGAAACACCATATATTTT	CASIQGGSGNTIYF	few	TRBD1	TRBJ1-3	TRBV6-5
TGTGCCACCAGCAGAGCAGGTTTTCAAGAGACCCAGTACTTC	CATSRAGFQETQYF	NA	NA	TRBJ2-5	TRBV15
TGTGCCAGCAGACCGAGACAGGGGGCGAGCAATGAGCAGTTCTTC	CASRPRQGASNEQFF	NA	TRBD1	TRBJ2-1	TRBV28
TGCAGTGCTAGTTCTTATACAACGGGACTAGCGGGAGGGCGGGGCCAAGAGACCCAGTACTTC	CSASSYTTGLAGGRGQETQYF	NA	TRBD2	TRBJ2-5	TRBV20-1
TGTGCCAGCAGCCGATGGACAGGGGTGAACACTGAAGCTTTCTTT	CASSRWTGVNTEAFF	NA	TRBD1	TRBJ1-1	TRBV27
TGTGCCAGTGGACAGGGATATGGAGATGGCTACACCTTC	CASGQGYGDGYTF	once	TRBD1	TRBJ1-2	TRBV19